The subject of this entry is one TCR beta chain. Sequenced by immunoSEQ multiplex PCR; TCRdb stores in-frame clones only, minus some. The sample lists 200,000 to 300,000 clones, 87% occurring once. This record comes from a study of cytomegalovirus exposure and HLA in healthy donors. Among the 90 to 150 subjects of the validation cohort, separate from the roughly 650-subject first cohort, were the donors. CDR1 is SGHTA, CDR2 FQGNSA, per germline. The V and J ends lost 5 bases and 1 base, in that order; junction bases with no gene match: 7. This CDR3 has 15 amino acids. Input material: PBMCs. The receptor comes from a young man in good health and CMV-seronegative. V gene TRBV7-2 combines with J gene TRBJ2-5; 7 bases match TRBD2. The CDR3 sequence: CASSTTGTIQETQYF. CDR3 in DNA: TGTGCCAGCAGCACAACCGGGACTATCCAAGAGACCCAGTACTTC.